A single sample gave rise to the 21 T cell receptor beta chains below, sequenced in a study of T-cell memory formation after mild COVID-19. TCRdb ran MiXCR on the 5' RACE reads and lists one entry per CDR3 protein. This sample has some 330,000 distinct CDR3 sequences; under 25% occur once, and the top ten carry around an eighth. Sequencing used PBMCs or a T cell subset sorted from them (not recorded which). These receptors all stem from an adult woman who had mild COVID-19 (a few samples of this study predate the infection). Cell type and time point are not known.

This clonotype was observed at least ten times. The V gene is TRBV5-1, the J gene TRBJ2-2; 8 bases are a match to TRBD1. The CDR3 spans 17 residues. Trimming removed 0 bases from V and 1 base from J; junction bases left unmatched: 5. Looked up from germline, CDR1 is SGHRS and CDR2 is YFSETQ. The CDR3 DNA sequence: TGCGCCAGCAGCTTGGCGCTCGGGACAGGGAACACCGGGGAGCTGTTTTTT. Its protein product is CASSLALGTGNTGELFF.

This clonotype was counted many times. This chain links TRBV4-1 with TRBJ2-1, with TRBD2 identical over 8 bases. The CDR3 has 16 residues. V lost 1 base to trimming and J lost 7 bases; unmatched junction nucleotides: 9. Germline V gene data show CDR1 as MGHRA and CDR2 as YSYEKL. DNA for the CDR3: TGCGCCAGCAGCCAAGTACCGGGGACTAGTTGGAATGAGCAGTTCTTC. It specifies CASSQVPGTSWNEQFF.

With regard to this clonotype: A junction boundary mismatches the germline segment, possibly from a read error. The CDR3 DNA follows: TGTGCTAGCAGCTTAAAGTTCGGCGGGAGCCTTAACACCGGGGAGCTGTTTTTT. This encodes CASSLKFGGSLNTGELFF. The chain joins TRBV7-7 to TRBJ2-2; TRBD2 matches 7 bases. Germline-derived CDR1 and CDR2 are SSHAT and FNYEAQ (reference sequence). CDR3 size: 18 residues.

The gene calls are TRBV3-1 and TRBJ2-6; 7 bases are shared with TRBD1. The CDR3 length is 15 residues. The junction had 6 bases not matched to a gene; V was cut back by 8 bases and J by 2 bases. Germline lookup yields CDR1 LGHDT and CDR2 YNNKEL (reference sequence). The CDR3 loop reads CASATGVAGANVLTF. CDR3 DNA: TGTGCCAGCGCCACAGGGGTTGCTGGGGCCAACGTCCTGACTTTC.

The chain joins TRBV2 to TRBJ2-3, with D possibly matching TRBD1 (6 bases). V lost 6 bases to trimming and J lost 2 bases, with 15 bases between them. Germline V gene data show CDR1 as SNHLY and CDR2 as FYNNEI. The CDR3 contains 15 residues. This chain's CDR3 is CASSEGQVYTDTQYF. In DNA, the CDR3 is TGTGCCAGCAGCGAGGGACAAGTATACACAGATACGCAGTATTTT.

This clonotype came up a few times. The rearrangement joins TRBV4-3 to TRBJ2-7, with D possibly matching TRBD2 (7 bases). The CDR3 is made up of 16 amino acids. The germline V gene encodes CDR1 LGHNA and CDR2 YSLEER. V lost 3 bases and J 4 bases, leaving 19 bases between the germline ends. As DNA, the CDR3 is TGCGCCAGCAGCCAGGGCTTGGGGGGGCGGGGTTACGAGCAGTACTTC. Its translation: CASSQGLGGRGYEQYF.

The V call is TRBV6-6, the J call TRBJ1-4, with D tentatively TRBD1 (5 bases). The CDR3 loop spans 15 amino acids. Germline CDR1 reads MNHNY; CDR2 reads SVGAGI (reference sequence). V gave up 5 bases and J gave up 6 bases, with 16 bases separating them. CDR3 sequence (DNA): TGTGCCAGCAGTGACATCCTTGGGGGAGATGAAAAACTGTTTTTT. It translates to CASSDILGGDEKLFF.

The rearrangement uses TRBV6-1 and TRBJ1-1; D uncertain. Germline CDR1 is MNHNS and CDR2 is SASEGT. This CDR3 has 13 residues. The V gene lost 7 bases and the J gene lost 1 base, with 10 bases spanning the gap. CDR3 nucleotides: TGTGCCAGCATCCTAGTCCCGAACACTGAAGCTTTCTTT. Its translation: CASILVPNTEAFF.

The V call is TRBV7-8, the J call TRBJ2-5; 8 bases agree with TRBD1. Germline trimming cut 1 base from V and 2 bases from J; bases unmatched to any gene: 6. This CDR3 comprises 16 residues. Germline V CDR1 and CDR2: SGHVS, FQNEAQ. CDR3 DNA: TGTGCCAGCAGCTTAGGGGGGACAGGTTGGCAAGAGACCCAGTACTTC. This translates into CASSLGGTGWQETQYF.

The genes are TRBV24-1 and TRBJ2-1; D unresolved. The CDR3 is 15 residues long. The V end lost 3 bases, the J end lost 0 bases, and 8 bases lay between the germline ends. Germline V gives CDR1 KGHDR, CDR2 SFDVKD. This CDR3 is CATSDRKSSYNEQFF. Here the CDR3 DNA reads TGTGCCACCAGTGATCGAAAGAGCTCCTACAATGAGCAGTTCTTC.

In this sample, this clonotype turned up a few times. The CDR3 coding sequence is TGCGCCAGCAGTCAAGGGACAGTCGACACCGGGGAGCTGTTTTTT. Its translation is CASSQGTVDTGELFF. V usage is TRBV5-1 and J usage is TRBJ2-2; 7 positions agree with TRBD1. This CDR3 comprises 15 residues. Germline V lookup: CDR1 SGHRS, CDR2 YFSETQ. V trimming: 5 bases; J trimming: 3 bases; junction bases outside the gene matches: 7.

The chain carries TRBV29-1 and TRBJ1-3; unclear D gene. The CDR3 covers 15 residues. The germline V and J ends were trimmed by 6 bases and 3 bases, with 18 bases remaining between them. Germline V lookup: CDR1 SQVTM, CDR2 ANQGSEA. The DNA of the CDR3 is TGCAGCGTCCGCGGTCTACTGGGAGATGGAAACACCATATATTTT. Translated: CSVRGLLGDGNTIYF.

CDR3 nucleotides: TGTGCCAGCAGCTCGGACATCTCTGGGGCCAACGTCCTGACTTTC. It codes for CASSSDISGANVLTF. The chain links TRBV7-2 to TRBJ2-6, with D perhaps matching TRBD1 (5 bases). CDR1 is SGHTA, CDR2 FQGNSA, per germline. CDR3 size: 15 residues. V lost 4 bases and J 0 bases, leaving 7 bases between the germline ends.

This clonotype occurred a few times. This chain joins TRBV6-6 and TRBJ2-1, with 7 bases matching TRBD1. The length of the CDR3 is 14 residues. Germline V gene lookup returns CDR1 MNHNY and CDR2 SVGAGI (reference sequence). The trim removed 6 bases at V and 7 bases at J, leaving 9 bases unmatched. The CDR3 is CASRKTGSGNEQFF. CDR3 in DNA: TGTGCCAGCAGAAAGACAGGGTCAGGTAATGAGCAGTTCTTC.

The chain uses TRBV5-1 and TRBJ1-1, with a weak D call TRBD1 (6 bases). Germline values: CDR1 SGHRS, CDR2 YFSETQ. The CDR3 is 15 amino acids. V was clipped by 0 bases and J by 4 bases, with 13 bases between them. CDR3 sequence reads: CASSLDGGPSTEAFF. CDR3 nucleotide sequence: TGCGCCAGCAGCTTGGATGGGGGCCCGAGCACTGAAGCTTTCTTT.

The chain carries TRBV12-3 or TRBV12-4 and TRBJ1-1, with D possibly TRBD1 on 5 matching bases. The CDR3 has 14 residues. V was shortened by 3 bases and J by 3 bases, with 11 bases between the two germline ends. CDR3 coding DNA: TGTGCCAGCAGTTTTGGGACTCTGCACACTGAAGCTTTCTTT. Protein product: CASSFGTLHTEAFF.

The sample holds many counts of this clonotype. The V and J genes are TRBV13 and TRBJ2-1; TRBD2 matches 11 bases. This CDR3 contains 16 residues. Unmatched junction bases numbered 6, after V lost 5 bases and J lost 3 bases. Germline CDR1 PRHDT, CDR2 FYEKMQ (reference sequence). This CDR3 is CASSPRGLADYNEQFF. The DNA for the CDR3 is TGTGCCAGCAGCCCCCGGGGACTAGCGGACTACAATGAGCAGTTCTTC.

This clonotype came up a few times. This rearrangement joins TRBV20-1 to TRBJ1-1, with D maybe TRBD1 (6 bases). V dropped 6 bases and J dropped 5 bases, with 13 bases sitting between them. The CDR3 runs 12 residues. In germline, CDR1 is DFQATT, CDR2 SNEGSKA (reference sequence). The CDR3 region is CSAPGRGTEAFF. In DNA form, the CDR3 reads TGCAGTGCGCCAGGGAGGGGGACTGAAGCTTTCTTT.

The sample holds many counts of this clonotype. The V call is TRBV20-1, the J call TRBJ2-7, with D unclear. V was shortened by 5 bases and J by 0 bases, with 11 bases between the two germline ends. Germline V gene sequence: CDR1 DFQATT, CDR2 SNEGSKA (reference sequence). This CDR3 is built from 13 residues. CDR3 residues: CSAQKTGSYEQYF. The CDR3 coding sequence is TGCAGTGCTCAAAAGACCGGCTCCTACGAGCAGTACTTC.

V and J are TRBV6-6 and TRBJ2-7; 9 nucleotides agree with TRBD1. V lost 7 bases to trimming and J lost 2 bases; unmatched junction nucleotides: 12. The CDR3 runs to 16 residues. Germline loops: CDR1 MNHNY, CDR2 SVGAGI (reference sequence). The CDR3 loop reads CASNPPDRTGAYEQYF. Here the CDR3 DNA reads TGTGCCAGCAACCCACCCGACCGGACAGGGGCCTACGAGCAGTACTTC.

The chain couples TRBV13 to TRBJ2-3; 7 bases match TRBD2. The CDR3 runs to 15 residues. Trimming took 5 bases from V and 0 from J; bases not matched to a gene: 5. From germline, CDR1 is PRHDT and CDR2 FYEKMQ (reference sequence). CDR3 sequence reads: CASSGGGLSTDTQYF. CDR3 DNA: TGTGCCAGCAGCGGGGGGGGACTCAGCACAGATACGCAGTATTTT.